This T cell receptor beta chain was recorded in a study of T-cell reconstitution after alpha-beta-depleted transplantation in children. This clonotype was detected ten times or more. A library of TCRbeta sequences, prepared with unique molecular identifiers, was generated. TCRdb processed the PCR reads anew with MiXCR; each CDR3 protein has one entry. The sample lists roughly 400,000 distinct CDR3 sequences; 20% were seen once. CDR3 length equals 11 residues. The V end was cut by 4 bases, the J end by 8 bases, with 6 bases between. This sample comprised PBMCs from the stem cell graft donor, obtained from the stem cell graft. The sequence was obtained from a human donor who donated a stem cell graft to a child with acute myeloid leukemia. The chain is built from TRBV12-3 or TRBV12-4 and TRBJ2-1; the D is unclear. The CDR3 nucleotides are TGTGCCAGCAGTTGGTCCTATGAGCAGTTCTTC. Translating gives CASSWSYEQFF.